This section outlines one T cell receptor beta chain sequence together with its context. Treatment here: randomized to nivolumab then ipilimumab (arm A) or the reverse (arm B). DNA-damaging chemotherapy had not been given to any patient beforehand. Per the germline V gene, CDR1 is PRHDT and CDR2 is FYEKMQ (reference sequence). The CDR3 spans 14 residues. Trimming left V 1 base short and J 8 bases short, with 14 bases between. The data were obtained in a study of sequential checkpoint blockade in melanoma. At the level of the study: Maintenance nivolumab came after either treatment sequence. TCRbeta immunosequencing was performed on DNA from 90 to 100 pretreatment melanoma tumor samples.

TCRdb keeps only in-frame clones here, not all; method: immunoSEQ multiplex PCR. Of fewer than 15,000 clones in the sample, 21% were seen once. The TCR comes from a human donor with melanoma. The sample consisted of tumor tissue (inferred from file names), taken from a patient given nivolumab and ipilimumab in sequence. The rearrangement joins TRBV13 to TRBJ1-1, with a tentative D call TRBD1 (6 bases). CDR3: CASSLAGTPEEAFF. Here the CDR3 DNA reads TGTGCCAGCAGCTTAGCTGGGACACCCGAGGAAGCTTTCTTT.